A single sample gave rise to the 2 T cell receptor beta chains below, sequenced in a study of blood T cells in healthy people across ages. A J-beta primer mix and a sample-barcoded 5' primer were used in a second PCR of roughly 6 to 12 cycles. Each CDR3 protein gets one entry after TCRdb re-called the 5' RACE reads with MiXCR. The sample holds approximately 400,000 distinct CDR3 sequences, about 55% seen once. The sequenced material came from blood. These receptors were taken from a man between 60 and 75 years old in good health.

A few counts support this clonotype. The rearrangement joins TRBV29-1 to TRBJ2-7; 8 bases map to TRBD2. Germline CDR1 reads SQVTM; CDR2 reads ANQGSEA. The CDR3 extends over 15 amino acids. V was pared by 0 bases and J by 2 bases, with 6 bases of the junction left unmatched. DNA for the CDR3: TGCAGCGTTGAAGATAGGACTAGCCGAGCCTACGAGCAGTACTTC. Translated, it gives CSVEDRTSRAYEQYF.

This clonotype was counted only a few times. The CDR3 reads CASSSTGNFDEKLFF. The CDR3 nucleotides are TGTGCCAGCAGTTCGACAGGGAATTTTGATGAAAAACTGTTTTTT. The chain carries TRBV12-3 or TRBV12-4 and TRBJ1-4; 7 positions match TRBD1. The junction had 8 bases not matched to a gene; V was cut back by 4 bases and J by 6 bases. This CDR3 spans 15 amino acids.